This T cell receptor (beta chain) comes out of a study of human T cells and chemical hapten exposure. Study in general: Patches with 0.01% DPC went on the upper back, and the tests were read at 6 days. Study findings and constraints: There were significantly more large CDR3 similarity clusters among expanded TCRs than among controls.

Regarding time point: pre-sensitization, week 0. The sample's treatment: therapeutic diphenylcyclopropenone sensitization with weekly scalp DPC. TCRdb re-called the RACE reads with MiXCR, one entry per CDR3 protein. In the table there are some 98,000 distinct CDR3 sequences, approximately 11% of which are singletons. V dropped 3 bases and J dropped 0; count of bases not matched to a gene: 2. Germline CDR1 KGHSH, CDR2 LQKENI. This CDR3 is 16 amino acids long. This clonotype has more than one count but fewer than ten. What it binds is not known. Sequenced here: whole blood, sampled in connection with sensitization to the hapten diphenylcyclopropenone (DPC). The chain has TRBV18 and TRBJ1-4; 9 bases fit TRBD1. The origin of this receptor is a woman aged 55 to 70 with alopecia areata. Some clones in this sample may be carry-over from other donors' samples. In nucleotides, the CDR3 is TGTGCCAGCTCACCGGGACAGGGCGCAACTAATGAAAAACTGTTTTTT. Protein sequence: CASSPGQGATNEKLFF.